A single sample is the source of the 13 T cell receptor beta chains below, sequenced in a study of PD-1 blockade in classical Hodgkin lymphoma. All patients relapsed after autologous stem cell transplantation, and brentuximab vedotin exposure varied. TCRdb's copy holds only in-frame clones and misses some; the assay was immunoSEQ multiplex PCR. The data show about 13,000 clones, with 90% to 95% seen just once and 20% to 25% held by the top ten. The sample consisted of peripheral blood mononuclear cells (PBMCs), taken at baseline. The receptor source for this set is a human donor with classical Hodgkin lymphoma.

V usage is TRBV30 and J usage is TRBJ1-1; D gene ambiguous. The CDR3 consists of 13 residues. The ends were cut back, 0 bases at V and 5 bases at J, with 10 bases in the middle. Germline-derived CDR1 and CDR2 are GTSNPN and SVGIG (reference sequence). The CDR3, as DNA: TGTGCCTGGAGTGTACTTGGCAGTACTGAAGCTTTCTTT. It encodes CAWSVLGSTEAFF.

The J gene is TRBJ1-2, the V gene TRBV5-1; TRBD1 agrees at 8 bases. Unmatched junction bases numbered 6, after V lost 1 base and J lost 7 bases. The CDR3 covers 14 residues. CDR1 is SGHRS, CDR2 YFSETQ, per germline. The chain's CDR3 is CASSLLQGAGGYTF. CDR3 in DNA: TGCGCCAGCAGCTTGTTGCAGGGGGCAGGTGGCTACACCTTC.

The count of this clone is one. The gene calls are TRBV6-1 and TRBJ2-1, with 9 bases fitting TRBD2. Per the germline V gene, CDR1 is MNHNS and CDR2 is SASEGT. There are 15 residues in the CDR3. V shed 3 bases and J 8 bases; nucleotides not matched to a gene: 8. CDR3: CASSEVLAGRDEQFF. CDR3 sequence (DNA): TGTGCCAGCAGTGAGGTCCTAGCGGGAAGGGATGAGCAGTTCTTC.

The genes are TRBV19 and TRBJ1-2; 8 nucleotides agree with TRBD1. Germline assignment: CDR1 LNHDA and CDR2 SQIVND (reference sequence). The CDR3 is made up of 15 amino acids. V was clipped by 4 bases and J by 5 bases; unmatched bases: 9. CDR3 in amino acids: CASSNPRTGFYGYTF. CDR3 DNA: TGTGCCAGTAGTAACCCAAGGACAGGGTTTTATGGCTACACCTTC.

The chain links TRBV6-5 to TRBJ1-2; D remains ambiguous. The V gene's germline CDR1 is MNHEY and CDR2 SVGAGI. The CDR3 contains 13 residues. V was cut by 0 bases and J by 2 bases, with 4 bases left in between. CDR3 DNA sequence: TGTGCCAGCAGTTACTCGAGGAACTATGGCTACACCTTC. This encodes CASSYSRNYGYTF.

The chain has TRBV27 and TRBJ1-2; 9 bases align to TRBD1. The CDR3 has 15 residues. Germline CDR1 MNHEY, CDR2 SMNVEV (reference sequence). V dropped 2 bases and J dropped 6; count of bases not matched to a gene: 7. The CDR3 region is CASSLRRTGVHGYTF. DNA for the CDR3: TGTGCCAGCAGTTTAAGGAGGACAGGGGTGCATGGCTACACCTTC.

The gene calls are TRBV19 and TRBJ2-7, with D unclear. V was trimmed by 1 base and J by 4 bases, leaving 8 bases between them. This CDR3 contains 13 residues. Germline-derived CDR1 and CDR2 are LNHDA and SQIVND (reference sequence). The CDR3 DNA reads TGTGCCAGTAGTATAGGAAGCTCGTACGAGCAGTACTTC. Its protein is CASSIGSSYEQYF.

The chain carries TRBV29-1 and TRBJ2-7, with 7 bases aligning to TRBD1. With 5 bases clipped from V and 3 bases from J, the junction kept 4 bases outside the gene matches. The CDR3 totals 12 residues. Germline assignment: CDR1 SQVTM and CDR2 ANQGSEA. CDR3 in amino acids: CSVSTGNYEQYF. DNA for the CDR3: TGCAGCGTTTCGACAGGGAACTACGAGCAGTACTTC.

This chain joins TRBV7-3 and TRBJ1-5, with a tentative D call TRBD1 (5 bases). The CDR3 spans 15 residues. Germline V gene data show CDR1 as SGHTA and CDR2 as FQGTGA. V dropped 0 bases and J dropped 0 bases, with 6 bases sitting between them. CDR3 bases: TGTGCCAGCAGCTTAACTGGGGGTAGCAATCAGCCCCAGCATTTT. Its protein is CASSLTGGSNQPQHF.

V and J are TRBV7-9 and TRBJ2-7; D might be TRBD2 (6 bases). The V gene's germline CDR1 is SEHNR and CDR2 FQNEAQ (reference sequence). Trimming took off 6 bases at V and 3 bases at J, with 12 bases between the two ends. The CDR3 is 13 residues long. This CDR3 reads CASSGTLDYEQYF. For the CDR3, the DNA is TGTGCCAGCAGTGGGACTCTCGACTACGAGCAGTACTTC.

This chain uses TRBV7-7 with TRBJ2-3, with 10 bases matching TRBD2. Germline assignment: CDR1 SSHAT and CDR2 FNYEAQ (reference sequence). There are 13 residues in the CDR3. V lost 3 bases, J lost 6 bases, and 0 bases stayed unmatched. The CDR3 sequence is CASSLGLADTQYF. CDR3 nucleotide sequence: TGTGCCAGCAGCTTGGGACTAGCGGATACGCAGTATTTT.

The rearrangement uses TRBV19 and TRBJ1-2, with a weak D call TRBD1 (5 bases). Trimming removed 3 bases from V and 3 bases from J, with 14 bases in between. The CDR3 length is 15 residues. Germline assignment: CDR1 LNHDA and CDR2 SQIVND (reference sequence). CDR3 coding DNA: TGTGCCAGTAGTATCTACGGGGGGATCTACTATGGCTACACCTTC. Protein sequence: CASSIYGGIYYGYTF.

CDR3 residues: CASSLGRGVNTIYF. The CDR3 DNA sequence: TGTGCCAGCAGCTTGGGTCGGGGGGTGAACACCATATATTTT. The rearrangement links TRBV5-8 to TRBJ1-3, with a possible D match to TRBD1 (5 bases). Germline V CDR1 and CDR2: SGHTS, YDEGEE. Trimming cost V 0 bases and J 7 bases, with 11 bases left between them. CDR3 length: 14 residues.